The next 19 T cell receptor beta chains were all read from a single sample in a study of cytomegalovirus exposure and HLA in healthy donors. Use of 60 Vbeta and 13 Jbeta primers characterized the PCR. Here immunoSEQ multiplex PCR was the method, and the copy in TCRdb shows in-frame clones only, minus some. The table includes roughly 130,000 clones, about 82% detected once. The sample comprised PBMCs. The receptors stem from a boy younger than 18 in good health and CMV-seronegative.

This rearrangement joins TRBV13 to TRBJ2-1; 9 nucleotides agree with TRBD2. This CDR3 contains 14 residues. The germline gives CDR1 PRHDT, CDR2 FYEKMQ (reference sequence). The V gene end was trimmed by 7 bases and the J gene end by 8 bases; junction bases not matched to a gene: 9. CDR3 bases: TGTGCCAGCAACATCGTGCGGGAGGGCCATGAGCAGTTCTTC. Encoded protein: CASNIVREGHEQFF.

The CDR3: CASSQEEGQPQHF. Here the CDR3 DNA reads TGTGCCAGCAGCCAAGAAGAGGGTCAGCCCCAGCATTTT. This rearrangement joins TRBV4-2 to TRBJ1-5; D unresolved. The germline V gene encodes CDR1 LGHNA and CDR2 YNFKEQ. Trimming pared 0 bases from V and 6 bases from J, leaving 6 bases between. This CDR3 contains 13 residues.

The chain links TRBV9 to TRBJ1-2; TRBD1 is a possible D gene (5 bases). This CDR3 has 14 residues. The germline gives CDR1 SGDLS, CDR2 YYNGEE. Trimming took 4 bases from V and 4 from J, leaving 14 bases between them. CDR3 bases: TGTGCCAGCAGCCCCACGACAGATCTCTATGGCTACACCTTC. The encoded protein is CASSPTTDLYGYTF. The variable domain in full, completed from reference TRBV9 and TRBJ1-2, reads DSGVTQTPKHLITATGQRVTLRCSPRSGDLSVYWYQQSLDQGLQFLIQYYNGEERAKGNILERFSAQQFPDLHSELNLSSLELGDSALYFCASSPTTDLYGYTFGSGTRLTVV.

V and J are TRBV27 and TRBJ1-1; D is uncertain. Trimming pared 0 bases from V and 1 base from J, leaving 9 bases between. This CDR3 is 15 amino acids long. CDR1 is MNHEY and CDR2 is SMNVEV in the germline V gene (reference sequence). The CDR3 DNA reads TGTGCCAGCAGTTTATCGAGCCCTAAGAACACTGAAGCTTTCTTT. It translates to CASSLSSPKNTEAFF.

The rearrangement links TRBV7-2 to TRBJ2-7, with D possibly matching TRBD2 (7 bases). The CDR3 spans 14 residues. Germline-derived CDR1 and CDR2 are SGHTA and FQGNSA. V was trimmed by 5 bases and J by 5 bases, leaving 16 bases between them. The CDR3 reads CASSPLRGGNEQYF. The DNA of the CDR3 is TGTGCCAGCAGCCCCCTTCGCGGGGGCAACGAGCAGTACTTC. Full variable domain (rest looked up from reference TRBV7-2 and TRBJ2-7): GAGVSQSPSNKVTEKGKDVELRCDPISGHTALYWYRQSLGQGLEFLIYFQGNSAPDKSGLPSDRFSAERTGGSVSTLTIQRTQQEDSAVYLCASSPLRGGNEQYFGPGTRLTVT.

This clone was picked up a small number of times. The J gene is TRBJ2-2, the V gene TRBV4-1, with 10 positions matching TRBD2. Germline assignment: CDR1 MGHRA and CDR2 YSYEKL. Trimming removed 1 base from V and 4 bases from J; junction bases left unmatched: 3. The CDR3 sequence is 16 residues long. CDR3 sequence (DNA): TGCGCCAGCAGCCAAGGGACTAGCGGACTCACCGGGGAGCTGTTTTTT. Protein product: CASSQGTSGLTGELFF.

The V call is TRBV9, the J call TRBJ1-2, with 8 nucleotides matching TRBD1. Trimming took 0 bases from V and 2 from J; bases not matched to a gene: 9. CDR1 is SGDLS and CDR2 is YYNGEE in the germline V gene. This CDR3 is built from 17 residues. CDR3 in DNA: TGTGCCAGCAGCGTAGCTCGGACAGGGAGGGACAACTATGGCTACACCTTC. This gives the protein CASSVARTGRDNYGYTF.

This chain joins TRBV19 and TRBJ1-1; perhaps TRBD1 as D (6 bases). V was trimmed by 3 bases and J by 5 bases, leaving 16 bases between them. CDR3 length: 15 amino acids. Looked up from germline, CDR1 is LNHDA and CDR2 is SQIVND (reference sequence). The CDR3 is CASSMRTAMGTEAFF. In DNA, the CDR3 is TGTGCCAGTAGTATGAGGACAGCCATGGGGACTGAAGCTTTCTTT.

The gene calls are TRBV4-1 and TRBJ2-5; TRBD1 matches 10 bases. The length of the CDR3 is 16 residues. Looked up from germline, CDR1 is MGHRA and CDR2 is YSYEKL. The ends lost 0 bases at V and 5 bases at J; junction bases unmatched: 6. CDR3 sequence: CASSQDLDRGKETQYF. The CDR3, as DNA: TGCGCCAGCAGCCAAGATCTGGACAGGGGGAAGGAGACCCAGTACTTC.

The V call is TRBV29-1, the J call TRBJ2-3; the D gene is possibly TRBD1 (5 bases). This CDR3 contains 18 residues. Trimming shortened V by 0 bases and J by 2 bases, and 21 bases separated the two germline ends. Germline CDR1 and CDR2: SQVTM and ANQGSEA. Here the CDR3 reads CSVEDLLQDRLDTDTQYF. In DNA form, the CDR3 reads TGCAGCGTTGAAGATCTTCTACAGGATAGGTTGGACACAGATACGCAGTATTTT.

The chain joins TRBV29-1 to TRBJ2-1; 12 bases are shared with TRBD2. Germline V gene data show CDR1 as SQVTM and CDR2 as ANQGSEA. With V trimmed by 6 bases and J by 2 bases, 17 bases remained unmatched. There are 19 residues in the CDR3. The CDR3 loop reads CSVVGDNGLAGRPYNEQFF. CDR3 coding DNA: TGCAGCGTCGTCGGGGACAATGGACTAGCGGGACGACCCTACAATGAGCAGTTCTTC.

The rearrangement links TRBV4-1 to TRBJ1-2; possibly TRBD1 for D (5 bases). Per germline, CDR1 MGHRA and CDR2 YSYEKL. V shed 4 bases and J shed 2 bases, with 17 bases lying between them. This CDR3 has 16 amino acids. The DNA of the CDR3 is TGCGCCAGCAGCCCACCCTTGGGGGGGGACAACTATGGCTACACCTTC. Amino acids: CASSPPLGGDNYGYTF.

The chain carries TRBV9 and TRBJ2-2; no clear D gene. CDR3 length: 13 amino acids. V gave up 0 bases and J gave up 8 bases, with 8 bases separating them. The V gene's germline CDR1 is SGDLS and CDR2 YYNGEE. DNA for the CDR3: TGTGCCAGCAGCGTAGATTGGAGTGGGGAGCTGTTTTTT. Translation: CASSVDWSGELFF.

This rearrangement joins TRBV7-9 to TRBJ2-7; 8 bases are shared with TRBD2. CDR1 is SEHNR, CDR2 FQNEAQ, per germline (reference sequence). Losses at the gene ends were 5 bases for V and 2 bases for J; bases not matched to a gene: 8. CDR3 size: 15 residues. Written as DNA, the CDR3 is TGTGCCAGCAGCGCCCCGGGGGGGGAAACCTACGAGCAGTACTTC. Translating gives CASSAPGGETYEQYF.

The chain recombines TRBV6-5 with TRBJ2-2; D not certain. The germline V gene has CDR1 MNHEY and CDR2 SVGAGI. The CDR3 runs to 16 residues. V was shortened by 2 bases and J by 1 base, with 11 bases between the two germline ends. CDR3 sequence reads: CASSYDIAVNTGELFF. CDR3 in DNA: TGTGCCAGCAGTTACGATATCGCGGTGAACACCGGGGAGCTGTTTTTT.

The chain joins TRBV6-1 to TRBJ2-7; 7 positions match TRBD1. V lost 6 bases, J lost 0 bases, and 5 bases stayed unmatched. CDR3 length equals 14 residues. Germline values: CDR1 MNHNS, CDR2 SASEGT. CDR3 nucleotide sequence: TGTGCCAGCAGGACAGGGAGCGCCTCCTACGAGCAGTACTTC. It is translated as CASRTGSASYEQYF.

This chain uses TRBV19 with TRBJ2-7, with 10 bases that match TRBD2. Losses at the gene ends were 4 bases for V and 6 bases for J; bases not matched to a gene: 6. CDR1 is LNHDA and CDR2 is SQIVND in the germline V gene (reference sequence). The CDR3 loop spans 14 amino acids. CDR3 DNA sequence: TGTGCCAGTAGTACGAGCGGGAGGGCTGGCGAGCAGTACTTC. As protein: CASSTSGRAGEQYF.

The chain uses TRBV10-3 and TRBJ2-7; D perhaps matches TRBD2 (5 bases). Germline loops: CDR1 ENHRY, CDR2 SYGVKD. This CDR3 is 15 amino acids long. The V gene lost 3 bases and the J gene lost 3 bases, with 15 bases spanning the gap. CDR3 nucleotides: TGTGCCATCAGTGATGCGGACTCTAACCACTACGAGCAGTACTTC. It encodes CAISDADSNHYEQYF.

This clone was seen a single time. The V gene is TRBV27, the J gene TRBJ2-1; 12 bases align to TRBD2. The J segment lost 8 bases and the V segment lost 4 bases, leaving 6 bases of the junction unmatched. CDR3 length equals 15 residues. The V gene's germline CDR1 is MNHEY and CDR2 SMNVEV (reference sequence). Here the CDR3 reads CASSSLAGGFDEQFF. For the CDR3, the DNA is TGTGCCAGCAGTTCACTAGCGGGAGGTTTCGATGAGCAGTTCTTC.